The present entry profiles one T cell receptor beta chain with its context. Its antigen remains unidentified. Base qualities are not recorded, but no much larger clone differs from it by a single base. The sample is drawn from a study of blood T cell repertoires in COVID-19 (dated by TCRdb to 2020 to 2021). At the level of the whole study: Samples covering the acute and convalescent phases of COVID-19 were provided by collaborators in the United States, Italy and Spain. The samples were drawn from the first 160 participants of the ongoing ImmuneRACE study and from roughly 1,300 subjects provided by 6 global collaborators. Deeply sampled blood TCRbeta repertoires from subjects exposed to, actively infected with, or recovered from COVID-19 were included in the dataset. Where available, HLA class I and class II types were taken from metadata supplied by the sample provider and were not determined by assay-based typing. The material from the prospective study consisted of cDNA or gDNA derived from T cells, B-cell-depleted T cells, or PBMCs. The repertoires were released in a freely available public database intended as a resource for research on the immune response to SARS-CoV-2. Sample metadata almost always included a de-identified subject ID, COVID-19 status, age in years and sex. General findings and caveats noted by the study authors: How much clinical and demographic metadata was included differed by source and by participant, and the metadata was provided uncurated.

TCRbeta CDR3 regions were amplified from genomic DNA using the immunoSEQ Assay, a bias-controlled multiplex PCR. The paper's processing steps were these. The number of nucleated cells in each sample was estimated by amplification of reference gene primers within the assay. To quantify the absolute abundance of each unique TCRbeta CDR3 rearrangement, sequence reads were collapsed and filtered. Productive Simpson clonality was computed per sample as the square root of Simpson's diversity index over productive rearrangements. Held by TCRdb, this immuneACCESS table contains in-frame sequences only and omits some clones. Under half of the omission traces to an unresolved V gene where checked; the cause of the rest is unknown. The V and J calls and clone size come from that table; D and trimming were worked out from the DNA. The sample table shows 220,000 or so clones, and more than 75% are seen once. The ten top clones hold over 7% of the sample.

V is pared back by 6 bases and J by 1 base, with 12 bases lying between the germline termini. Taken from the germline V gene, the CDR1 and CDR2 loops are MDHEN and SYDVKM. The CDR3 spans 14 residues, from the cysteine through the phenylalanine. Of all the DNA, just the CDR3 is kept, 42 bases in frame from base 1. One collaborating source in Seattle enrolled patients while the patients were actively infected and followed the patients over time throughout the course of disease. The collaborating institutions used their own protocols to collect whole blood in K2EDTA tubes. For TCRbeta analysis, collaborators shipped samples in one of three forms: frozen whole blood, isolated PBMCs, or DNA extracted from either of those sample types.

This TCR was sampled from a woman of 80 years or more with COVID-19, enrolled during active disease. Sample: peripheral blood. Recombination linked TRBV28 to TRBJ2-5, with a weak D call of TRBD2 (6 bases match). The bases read TGTGCCAGCAGCATTACCGGGAGCCAAGAGACCCAGTACTTC. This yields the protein CASSITGSQETQYF. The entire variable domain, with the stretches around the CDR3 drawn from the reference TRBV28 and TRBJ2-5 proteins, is DVKVTQSSRYLVKRTGEKVFLECVQDMDHENMFWYRQDPGLGLRLIYFSYDVKMKEKGDIPEGYSVSREKKERFSLILESASTNQTSMYLCASSITGSQETQYFGPGTRLLVL.